One sample yielded the 7 T cell receptor beta chains listed below, sequenced in a study of cytomegalovirus exposure and HLA in healthy donors. Produced via immunoSEQ multiplex PCR; TCRdb's table is partial and in-frame only. The table has 65,000 to 90,000 clones, 85% to 95% seen once. Sequenced material: PBMCs. Receptors were obtained from a young man in good health and CMV-seronegative.

The rearrangement joins TRBV5-1 to TRBJ2-2; D possibly corresponds to TRBD2 (6 bases). Germline V gene data show CDR1 as SGHRS and CDR2 as YFSETQ. This CDR3 has 15 residues. V shed 4 bases and J shed 1 base, with 11 bases lying between them. The CDR3 protein is CASSPGTLNTGELFF. DNA for the CDR3: TGCGCCAGCAGCCCGGGGACTTTGAACACCGGGGAGCTGTTTTTT.

The gene calls are TRBV27 and TRBJ2-3; perhaps TRBD2 as D (6 bases). The V end was cut by 3 bases, the J end by 0 bases, with 16 bases between. Germline CDR1 MNHEY, CDR2 SMNVEV (reference sequence). CDR3 length: 17 amino acids. Here the CDR3 reads CASSLSGSGPSTDTQYF. In DNA, the CDR3 is TGTGCCAGCAGTTTGTCCGGTAGCGGACCCAGCACAGATACGCAGTATTTT.

This chain connects TRBV15 to TRBJ2-7, with 8 nucleotides matching TRBD2. With V trimmed by 1 base and J by 4 bases, 6 bases remained unmatched. From germline, CDR1 is LNHNV and CDR2 YYDKDF (reference sequence). CDR3 length: 15 amino acids. CDR3: CATSRGREGRYEQYF. For the CDR3, the DNA is TGTGCCACCAGCAGAGGACGGGAGGGAAGGTACGAGCAGTACTTC.

The V and J genes are TRBV27 and TRBJ2-1; 7 bases are shared with TRBD1. The CDR3 is 13 amino acids. V shed 4 bases and J 4 bases; nucleotides not matched to a gene: 1. CDR1 MNHEY and CDR2 SMNVEV come from the germline V gene (reference sequence). The CDR3 is CASSSTGYNEQFF. The CDR3 nucleotides are TGTGCCAGCAGTTCGACAGGGTACAATGAGCAGTTCTTC.

The chain carries TRBV11-2 and TRBJ2-1; D call uncertain. V was shortened by 0 bases and J by 0 bases, with 12 bases between the two germline ends. CDR1 and CDR2 from the germline V gene are SGHAT and FQNNGV. The CDR3 consists of 17 residues. The CDR3 DNA sequence: TGTGCCAGCAGCTTAGATCACCCGTCGAGCTCCTACAATGAGCAGTTCTTC. This translates into CASSLDHPSSSYNEQFF. Full variable domain (missing parts from reference TRBV11-2 and TRBJ2-1): EAGVAQSPRYKIIEKRQSVAFWCNPISGHATLYWYQQILGQGPKLLIQFQNNGVVDDSQLPKDRFSAERLKGVDSTLKIQPAKLEDSAVYLCASSLDHPSSSYNEQFFGPGTRLTVL.

The genes are TRBV28 and TRBJ1-1, with 7 positions matching TRBD1. The CDR3 totals 12 residues. V shed 6 bases and J 5 bases; nucleotides not matched to a gene: 3. CDR1 MDHEN and CDR2 SYDVKM come from the germline V gene. The CDR3 nucleotides read TGTGCCAGCAGGCCCAGGGGGACTGAAGCTTTCTTT. Translation: CASRPRGTEAFF.

The chain carries TRBV30 and TRBJ1-2; 9 nucleotides align to TRBD1. J lost 6 bases, V lost 3 bases, and 8 bases had no gene match. There are 14 residues in the CDR3. Germline CDR1 reads GTSNPN; CDR2 reads SVGIG (reference sequence). CDR3 sequence: CAWRAGTGRDGYTF. The DNA of the CDR3 is TGTGCCTGGAGGGCAGGGACAGGGAGGGATGGCTACACCTTC.